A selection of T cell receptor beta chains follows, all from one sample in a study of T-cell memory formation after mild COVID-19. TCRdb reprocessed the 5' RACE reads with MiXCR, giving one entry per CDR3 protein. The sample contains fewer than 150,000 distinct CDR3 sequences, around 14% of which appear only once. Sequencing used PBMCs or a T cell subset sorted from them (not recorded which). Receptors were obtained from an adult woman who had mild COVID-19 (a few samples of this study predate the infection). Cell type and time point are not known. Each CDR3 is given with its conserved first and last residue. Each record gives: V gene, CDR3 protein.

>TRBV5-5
CASSWGQGTDTQYF
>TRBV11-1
CASSRMDHEQFF
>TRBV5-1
CASSPGTDVNIQYF
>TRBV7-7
CASSLTSGGEDTQYF
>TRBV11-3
CASRGDRATGELFF
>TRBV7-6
CASSLTGVDEQFF
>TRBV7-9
CASGETNTEAFF
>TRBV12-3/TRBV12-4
CASSPRGGYQETQYF
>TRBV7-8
CASSFGGEAYEQYF
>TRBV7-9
CASSRRDRPYEQYF
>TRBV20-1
CSARSGRGSDTQYF
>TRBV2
CASRDPGLATGNTIYF
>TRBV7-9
CASSLGAGSFHGYTF
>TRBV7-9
CASSAGLLGREKLFF
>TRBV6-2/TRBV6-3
CASSSYLAASYEQYF
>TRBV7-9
CASSPNTNEQYF
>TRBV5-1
CASSLNNNEQFF
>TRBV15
CATSRDKTPNYGYTF
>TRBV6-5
CASSCGQGLSCGYTF
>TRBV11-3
CASSPGVKTQYF
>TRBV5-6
CASSTFNEQFF
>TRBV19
CATASGSSSGYTF
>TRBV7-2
CASSLAGTSGETQYF
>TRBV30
CAWSVLGDGSHF
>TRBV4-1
CASSPGPLLADTQYF
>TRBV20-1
CSAWGRWNTEAFF
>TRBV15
CATSFTYGQNTEAFF
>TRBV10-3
CAISQQGPSGGALYNEQFF
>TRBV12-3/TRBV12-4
CASSDARTGAYEQYF
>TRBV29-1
CSVETVEAFF
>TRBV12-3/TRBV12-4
CASSWDRGSNTEAFF
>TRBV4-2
CASSQDPPWGGGARTEAFF
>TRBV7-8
CASSRGLAGDYNEQFF
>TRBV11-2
CASSHGARLAATDTQYF
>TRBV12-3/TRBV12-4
CASSQTGWHEAFF
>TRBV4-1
CASSQERGAMNTEAFF
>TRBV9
CASSVGTSNQPQHF
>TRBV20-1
CSARDSGGLYNEQFF
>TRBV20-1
CSADGGLLDGTDTQYF
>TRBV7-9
CASNFGSEAFF
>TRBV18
CATFGSAGELFF
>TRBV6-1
CASSEQHDAGEAFF
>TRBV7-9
CASSLPGQGAMNTEAFF
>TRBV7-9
CASSPEEPSHRETQYF
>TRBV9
CASTLAGGSTDTQYF
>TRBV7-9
CASSLTRAEEDTQYF
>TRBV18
CASSTRDKLFPYEQYF
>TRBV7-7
CASSLGGFREGEQYF
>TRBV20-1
CSATTRLAPDTQYF
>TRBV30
CAWSWGSGSYEQYF
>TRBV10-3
CAISVIQGKRDYGYTF
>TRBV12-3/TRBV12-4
CASSLGAAIPNYGYTF
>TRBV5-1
CASSDGRGTEAFF
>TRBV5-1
CASSFTGVSYEQYF
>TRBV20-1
CSASGQGLQQFF
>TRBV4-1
CASSVRDGINQPQHF
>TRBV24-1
CATSESRPDQETQYF